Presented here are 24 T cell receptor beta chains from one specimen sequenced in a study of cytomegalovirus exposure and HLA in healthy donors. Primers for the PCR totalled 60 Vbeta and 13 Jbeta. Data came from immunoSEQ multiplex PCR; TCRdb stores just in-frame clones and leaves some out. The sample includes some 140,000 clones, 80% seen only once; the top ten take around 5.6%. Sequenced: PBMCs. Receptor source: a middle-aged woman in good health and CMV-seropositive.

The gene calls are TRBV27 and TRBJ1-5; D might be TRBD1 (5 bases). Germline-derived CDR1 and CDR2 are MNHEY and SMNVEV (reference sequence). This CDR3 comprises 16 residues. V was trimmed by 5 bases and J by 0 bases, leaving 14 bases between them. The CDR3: CASSLGHSYSNQPQHF. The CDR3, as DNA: TGTGCCAGCAGTCTAGGACACAGTTATAGCAATCAGCCCCAGCATTTT.

CDR3 protein: CATYLLRAGNEKLFF. The CDR3, as DNA: TGTGCCACCTACTTATTGAGGGCGGGTAATGAAAAACTGTTTTTT. The chain uses TRBV5-3 and TRBJ1-4, with D unresolved. TRBV5-3 is an ORF for which the function is uncertain. V lost 9 bases, J lost 4 bases, and 19 bases lay in between. The CDR3 is 15 residues long.

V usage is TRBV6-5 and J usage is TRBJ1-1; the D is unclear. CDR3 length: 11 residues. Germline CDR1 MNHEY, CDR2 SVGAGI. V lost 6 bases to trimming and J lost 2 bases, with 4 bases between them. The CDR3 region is CASRTNTEAFF. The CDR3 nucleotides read TGTGCCAGCAGAACAAACACTGAAGCTTTCTTT.

CDR3 DNA sequence: TGTGCCAGCAGTGAGCAGACCGGGATGAACACTGAAGCTTTCTTT. Translating gives CASSEQTGMNTEAFF. V is TRBV2 and J is TRBJ1-1; no clear D gene. The CDR3 is made up of 15 amino acids. V was pared by 3 bases and J by 0 bases, with 11 bases between. CDR1 is SNHLY, CDR2 FYNNEI, per germline.

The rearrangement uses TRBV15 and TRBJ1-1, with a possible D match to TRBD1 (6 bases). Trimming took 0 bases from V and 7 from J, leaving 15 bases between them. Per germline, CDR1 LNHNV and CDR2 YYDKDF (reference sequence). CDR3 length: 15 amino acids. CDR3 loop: CATSREGPGQIEAFF. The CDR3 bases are TGTGCCACCAGCAGAGAGGGGCCGGGACAAATTGAAGCTTTCTTT.

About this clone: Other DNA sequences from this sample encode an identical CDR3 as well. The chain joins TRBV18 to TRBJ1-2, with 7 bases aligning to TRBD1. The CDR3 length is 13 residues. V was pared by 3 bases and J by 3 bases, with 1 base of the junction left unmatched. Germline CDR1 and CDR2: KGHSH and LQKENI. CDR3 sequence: CASSPGTDYGYTF. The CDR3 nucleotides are TGTGCCAGCTCACCCGGGACAGACTATGGCTACACCTTC.

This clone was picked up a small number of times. The CDR3 bases are TGTGCCAGCAGCTCCCCTAGCGGGCTTAATGAGCAGTTCTTC. Amino acid sequence: CASSSPSGLNEQFF. The V gene is TRBV5-6, the J gene TRBJ2-1; 8 nucleotides align to TRBD2. The CDR3 contains 14 residues. Germline CDR1 and CDR2: SGHDT and YYEEEE. Trimming took 3 bases from V and 7 from J; bases not matched to a gene: 6.

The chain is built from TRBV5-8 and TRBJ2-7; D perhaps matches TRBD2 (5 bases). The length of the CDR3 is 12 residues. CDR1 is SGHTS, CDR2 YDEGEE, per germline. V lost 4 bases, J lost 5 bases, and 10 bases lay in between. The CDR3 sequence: CASSPGLDEQYF. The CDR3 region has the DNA TGTGCCAGCAGCCCCGGACTCGACGAGCAGTACTTC.

CDR3 residues: CASRPAGAGGGYTF. The CDR3 DNA reads as TGCGCCAGCAGACCAGCGGGGGCGGGCGGTGGCTACACCTTC. The V gene is TRBV5-1, the J gene TRBJ1-2; TRBD1 might be the D (6 bases). The V end was cut by 5 bases, the J end by 7 bases, with 18 bases between. CDR1 is SGHRS, CDR2 YFSETQ, per germline. This CDR3 is built from 14 residues.

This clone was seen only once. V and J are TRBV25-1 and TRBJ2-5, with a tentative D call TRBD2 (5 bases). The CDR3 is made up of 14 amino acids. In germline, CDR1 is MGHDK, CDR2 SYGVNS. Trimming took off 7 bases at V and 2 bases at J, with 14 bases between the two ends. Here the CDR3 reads CASTPGSIQETQYF. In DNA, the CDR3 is TGTGCCAGCACCCCGGGGAGCATTCAAGAGACCCAGTACTTC.

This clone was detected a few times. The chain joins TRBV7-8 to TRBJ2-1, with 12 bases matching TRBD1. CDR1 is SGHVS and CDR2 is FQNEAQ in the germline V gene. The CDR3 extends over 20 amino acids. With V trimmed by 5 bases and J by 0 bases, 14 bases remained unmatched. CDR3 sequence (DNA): TGTGCCAGCAGCCTATATCCGGGACAGGGGGCTGCTAGCTCCTACAATGAGCAGTTCTTC. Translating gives CASSLYPGQGAASSYNEQFF.

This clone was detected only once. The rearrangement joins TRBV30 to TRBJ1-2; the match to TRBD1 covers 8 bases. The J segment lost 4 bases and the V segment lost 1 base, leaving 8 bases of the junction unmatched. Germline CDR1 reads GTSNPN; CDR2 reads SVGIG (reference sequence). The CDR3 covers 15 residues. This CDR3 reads CAWSAGRQGSYGYTF. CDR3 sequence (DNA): TGTGCCTGGAGTGCGGGTCGACAGGGGAGCTATGGCTACACCTTC. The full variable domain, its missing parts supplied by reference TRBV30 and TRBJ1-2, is SQTIHQWPATLVQPVGSPLSLECTVEGTSNPNLYWYRQAAGRGLQLLFYSVGIGQISSEVPQNLSASRPQDRQFILSSKKLLLSDSGFYLCAWSAGRQGSYGYTFGSGTRLTVV.

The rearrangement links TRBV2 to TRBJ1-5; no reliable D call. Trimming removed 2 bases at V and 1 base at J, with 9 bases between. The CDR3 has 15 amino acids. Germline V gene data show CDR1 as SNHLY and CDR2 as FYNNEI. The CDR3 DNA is TGTGCCAGCAGTGAATCGGGGTTGAGCAATCAGCCCCAGCATTTT. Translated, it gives CASSESGLSNQPQHF.

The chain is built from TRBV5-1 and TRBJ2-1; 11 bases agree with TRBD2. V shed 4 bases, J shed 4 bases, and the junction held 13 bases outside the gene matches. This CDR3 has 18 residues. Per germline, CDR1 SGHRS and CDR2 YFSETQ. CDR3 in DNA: TGCGCCAGCAGCCTACGGACTAGCGGGTACTCTACTTACAATGAGCAGTTCTTC. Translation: CASSLRTSGYSTYNEQFF.

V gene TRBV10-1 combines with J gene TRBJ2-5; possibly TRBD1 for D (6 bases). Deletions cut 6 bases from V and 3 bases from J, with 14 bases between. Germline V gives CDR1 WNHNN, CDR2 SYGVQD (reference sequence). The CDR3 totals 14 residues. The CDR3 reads CASSAQQGKETQYF. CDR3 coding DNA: TGCGCCAGCAGCGCTCAACAGGGAAAAGAGACCCAGTACTTC.

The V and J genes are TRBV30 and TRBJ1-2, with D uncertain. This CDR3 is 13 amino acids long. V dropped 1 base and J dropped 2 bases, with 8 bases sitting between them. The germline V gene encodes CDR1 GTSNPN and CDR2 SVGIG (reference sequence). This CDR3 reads CAWSGQANYGYTF. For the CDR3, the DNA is TGTGCCTGGAGTGGCCAGGCGAACTATGGCTACACCTTC. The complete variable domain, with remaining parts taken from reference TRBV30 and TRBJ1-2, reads SQTIHQWPATLVQPVGSPLSLECTVEGTSNPNLYWYRQAAGRGLQLLFYSVGIGQISSEVPQNLSASRPQDRQFILSSKKLLLSDSGFYLCAWSGQANYGYTFGSGTRLTVV.

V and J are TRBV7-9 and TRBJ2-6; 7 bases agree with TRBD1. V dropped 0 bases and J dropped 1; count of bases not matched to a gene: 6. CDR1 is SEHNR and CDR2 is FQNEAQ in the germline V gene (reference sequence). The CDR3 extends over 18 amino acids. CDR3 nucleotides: TGTGCCAGCAGCTTAGCGAACAGGGGTACGTCTGGGGCCAACGTCCTGACTTTC. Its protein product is CASSLANRGTSGANVLTF.

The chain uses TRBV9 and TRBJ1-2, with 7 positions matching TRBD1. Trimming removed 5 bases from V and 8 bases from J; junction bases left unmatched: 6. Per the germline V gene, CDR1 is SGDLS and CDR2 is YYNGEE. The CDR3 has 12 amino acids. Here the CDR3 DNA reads TGTGCCAGCAGTCAGACAGGGCTCGGCTACACCTTC. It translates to CASSQTGLGYTF.

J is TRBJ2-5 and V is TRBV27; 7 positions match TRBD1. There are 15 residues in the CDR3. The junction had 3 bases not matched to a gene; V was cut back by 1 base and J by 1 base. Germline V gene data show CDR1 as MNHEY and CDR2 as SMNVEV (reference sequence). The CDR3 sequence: CASSLYRQGQETQYF. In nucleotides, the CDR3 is TGTGCCAGCAGTTTATACCGACAGGGCCAAGAGACCCAGTACTTC.

Here the CDR3 reads CASRLANYGYTF. In DNA, the CDR3 is TGTGCCAGTCGGTTAGCTAACTATGGCTACACCTTC. The J gene is TRBJ1-2, the V gene TRBV19; D call uncertain. V was clipped by 8 bases and J by 0 bases, with 7 bases between them. The V gene's germline CDR1 is LNHDA and CDR2 SQIVND (reference sequence). The CDR3 is 12 residues long.

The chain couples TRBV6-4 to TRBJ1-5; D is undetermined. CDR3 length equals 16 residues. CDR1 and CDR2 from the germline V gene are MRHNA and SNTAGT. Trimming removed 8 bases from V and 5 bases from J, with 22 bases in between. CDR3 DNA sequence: TGTGCCAGCTTCATAAACACCGACAAGAAACATCAGCCCCAGCATTTT. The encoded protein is CASFINTDKKHQPQHF.

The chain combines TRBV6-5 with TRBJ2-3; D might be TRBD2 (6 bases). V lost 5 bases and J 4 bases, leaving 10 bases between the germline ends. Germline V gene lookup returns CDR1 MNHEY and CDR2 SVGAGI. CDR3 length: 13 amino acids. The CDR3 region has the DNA TGTGCCAGCAGTCGGGAGCCCTCAGATACGCAGTATTTT. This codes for CASSREPSDTQYF.

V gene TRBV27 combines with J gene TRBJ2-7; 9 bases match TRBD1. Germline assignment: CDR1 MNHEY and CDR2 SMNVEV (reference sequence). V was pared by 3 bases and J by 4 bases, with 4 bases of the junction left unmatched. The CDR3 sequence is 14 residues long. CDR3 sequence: CASSFGTGLYEQYF. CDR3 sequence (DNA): TGTGCCAGCAGTTTCGGGACAGGGCTTTACGAGCAGTACTTC.

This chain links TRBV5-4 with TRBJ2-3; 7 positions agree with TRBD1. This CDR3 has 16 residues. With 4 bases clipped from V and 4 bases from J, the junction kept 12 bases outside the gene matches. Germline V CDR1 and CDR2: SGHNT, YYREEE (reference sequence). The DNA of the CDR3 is TGTGCCAGCAGCCTAAGCCTACAGGGGCGCGCAGATACGCAGTATTTT. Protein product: CASSLSLQGRADTQYF.